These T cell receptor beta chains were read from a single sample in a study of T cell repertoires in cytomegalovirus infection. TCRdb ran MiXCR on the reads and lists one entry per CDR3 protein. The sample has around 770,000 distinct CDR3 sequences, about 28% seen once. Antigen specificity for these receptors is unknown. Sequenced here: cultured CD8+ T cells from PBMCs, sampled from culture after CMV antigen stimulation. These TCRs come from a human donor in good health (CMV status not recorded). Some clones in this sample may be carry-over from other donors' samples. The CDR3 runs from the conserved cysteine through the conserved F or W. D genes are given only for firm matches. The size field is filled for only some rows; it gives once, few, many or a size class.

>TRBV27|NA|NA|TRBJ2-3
CASSLIGGLVDTQYF
TGTGCCAGCAGTTTAATTGGGGGATTGGTAGATACGCAGTATTTT
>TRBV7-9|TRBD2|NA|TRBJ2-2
CASSSTSGEHTGELFF
TGTGCCAGCAGCTCGACTAGCGGGGAGCACACCGGGGAGCTGTTTTTT
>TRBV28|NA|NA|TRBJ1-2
CASSLFGDVVGYTF
TGTGCCAGCAGTTTATTCGGGGATGTGGTTGGCTACACCTTC
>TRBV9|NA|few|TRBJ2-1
CASSVRGGAGALEFF
TGTGCCAGCAGCGTACGTGGTGGGGCAGGGGCGTTGGAGTTCTTC
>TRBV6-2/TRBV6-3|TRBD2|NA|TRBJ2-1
CASSWSGGRYNEQFF
TGTGCCAGCAGTTGGAGCGGGGGCCGATACAATGAGCAGTTCTTC
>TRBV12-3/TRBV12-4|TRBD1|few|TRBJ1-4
CASSSGQHNEKLFF
TGTGCCAGCAGTTCGGGACAGCATAATGAAAAACTGTTTTTT
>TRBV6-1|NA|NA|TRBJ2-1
CASSVADYNEQFF
TGTGCCAGCAGTGTGGCAGACTACAATGAGCAGTTCTTC
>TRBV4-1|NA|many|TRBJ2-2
CASSLSFTGELFF
TGCGCCAGCAGCTTGTCCTTTACCGGGGAGCTGTTTTTT
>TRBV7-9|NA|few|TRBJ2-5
CASSLARGTQETQYF
TGTGCCAGCAGCTTAGCGCGCGGCACGCAAGAGACCCAGTACTTC
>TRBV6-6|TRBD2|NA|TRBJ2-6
CASRHSFGGWGANVLTF
TGTGCCAGCAGACACTCGTTCGGGGGGTGGGGGGCCAACGTCCTGACTTTC
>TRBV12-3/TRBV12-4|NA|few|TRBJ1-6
CASSVAGVLSPLHF
TGTGCCAGCAGTGTGGCGGGGGTACTTTCACCCCTCCACTTT
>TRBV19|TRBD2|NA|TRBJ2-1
CASSIGRAGGGQNEQLF
TGTGCCAGTAGTATAGGGAGGGCGGGGGGGGGACAAAATGAGCAGTTGTTC
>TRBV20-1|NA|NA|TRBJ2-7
CSASLPYSYEQYF
TGCAGTGCTAGTTTGCCTTACTCCTACGAGCAGTACTTC
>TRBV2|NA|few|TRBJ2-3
CASIDRTDTQYF
TGTGCCAGCATCGACCGCACAGATACGCAGTATTTT
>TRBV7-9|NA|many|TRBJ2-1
CASRRGNEQFF
TGTGCCAGCCGCCGGGGCAATGAGCAGTTCTTC
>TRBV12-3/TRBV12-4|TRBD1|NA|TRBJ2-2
CASSWDRGGTGELFF
TGTGCCAGCAGTTGGGACAGGGGCGGCACCGGGGAGCTGTTTTTT
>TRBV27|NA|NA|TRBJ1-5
CASSFGSGPQPQHF
TGTGCCAGCAGTTTTGGGTCGGGGCCTCAGCCCCAGCATTTT
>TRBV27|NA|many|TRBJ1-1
CASTRDSLHTEAFF
TGTGCCAGTACGAGGGATTCTTTACACACTGAAGCTTTCTTT
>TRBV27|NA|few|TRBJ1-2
CASTLLPGKGYTF
TGTGCCAGCACCTTGCTTCCGGGGAAAGGCTACACCTTC
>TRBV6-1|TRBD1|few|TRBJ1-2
CASRDPGTGPNYGYTF
TGTGCCAGCAGAGACCCCGGGACAGGTCCTAACTATGGCTACACCTTC
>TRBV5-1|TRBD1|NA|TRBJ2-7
CASSLGTGGWYEQYF
TGCGCCAGCAGCCTTGGGACAGGGGGTTGGTACGAGCAGTACTTC
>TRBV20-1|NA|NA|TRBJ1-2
CSAIDPNYGYTF
TGCAGTGCTATCGATCCTAACTATGGCTACACCTTC
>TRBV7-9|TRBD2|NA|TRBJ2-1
CASSLVASGGLSYNEQFF
TGTGCCAGCAGCTTAGTGGCTAGCGGGGGCCTCTCCTACAATGAGCAGTTCTTC
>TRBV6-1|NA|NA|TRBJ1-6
CASSSTLIATQDSPLHF
TGTGCCAGCAGTTCGACGCTGATAGCAACTCAGGATTCACCCCTCCACTTT
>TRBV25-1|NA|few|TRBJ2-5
CASSDSGDQETQYF
TGTGCCAGCAGTGATTCGGGGGACCAAGAGACCCAGTACTTC
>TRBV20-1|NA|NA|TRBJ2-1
CSASGDEQFF
TGCAGTGCTAGTGGAGATGAGCAGTTCTTC
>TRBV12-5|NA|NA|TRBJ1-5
CASGWEFNQPQHF
TGTGCTAGTGGTTGGGAATTCAATCAGCCCCAGCATTTT
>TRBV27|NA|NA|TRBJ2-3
CASSFRDTDTQYF
TGTGCCAGCAGTTTCCGGGACACAGATACGCAGTATTTT
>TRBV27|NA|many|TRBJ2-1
CASRVYNEQFF
TGTGCCAGCAGGGTCTACAATGAGCAGTTCTTC